These T cell receptor beta chains were read from a single sample in a study of type 1 regulatory T cells. One entry per CDR3 protein results from TCRdb running MiXCR on the reads. The data hold around 64,000 distinct CDR3 sequences, with less than 25% observed a single time. These receptors are not linked to any known antigen. The material sequenced was cultured type 1 regulatory T (Tr1) cells, either the whole culture or a sorted fraction (not recorded which). The origin of the receptors is a human donor in good health. Both conserved end residues are trimmed from each CDR3. Fields, in order: V gene, D gene, J gene, CDR3 protein. The D gene is left open where the match is weak.

>TRBV20-1|TRBD2|TRBJ2-1
SLIAGGLNEQF
>TRBV15|NA|TRBJ2-1
ATTSTRGPRNEQF
>TRBV5-1|NA|TRBJ2-5
ASTFSPEETQY
>TRBV30|NA|TRBJ2-2
AWRDTGELF
>TRBV2|TRBD1|TRBJ1-4
ASSATGIKEKLF
>TRBV7-3|TRBD2|TRBJ2-7
ASSFNGGRNAYEQY
>TRBV25-1|NA|TRBJ1-6
ATSGLDNSPLH
>TRBV20-1|TRBD2|TRBJ2-5
SAGGVRKKETQY
>TRBV20-1|TRBD2|TRBJ2-7
SARLAGVPYEQY
>TRBV25-1|NA|TRBJ1-3
ASSAAGSGNTIY
>TRBV4-2|TRBD1|TRBJ2-5
ASSQEGQGVGETQY
>TRBV20-1|TRBD1|TRBJ1-1
SASAGGWMNTEAF
>TRBV3-1|NA|TRBJ2-5
ASSQGGVVVETQY